The entry below describes one T cell receptor (beta chain). The CDR3 loop spans 15 amino acids. The V segment lost 2 bases and the J segment 6 bases; nucleotides outside the gene matches: 6. Germline values: CDR1 SGHTA, CDR2 FQGNSA. These data originate in a study of glioma-infiltrating T cells. TCR alpha and beta CDR3 regions were amplified from RNA using iRepertoire nested multiplex PCR. TCRdb processed the multiplex PCR reads anew with MiXCR; each CDR3 protein has one entry. The table includes more than 350,000 distinct CDR3 sequences, around 38% detected once. The sequenced sample was glioma tissue, nonneoplastic brain tissue, or PBMCs (not recorded which). J is TRBJ2-2 and V is TRBV7-2, with 7 nucleotides matching TRBD1. The TCR comes from a human donor with low-grade glioma or glioblastoma, undergoing nonglioma brain surgery, or in good health (not recorded which). The chain's CDR3 is CASSLLWTGSGELFF. In nucleotides, the CDR3 is TGTGCCAGCAGCTTACTCTGGACAGGATCCGGGGAGCTGTTTTTT.